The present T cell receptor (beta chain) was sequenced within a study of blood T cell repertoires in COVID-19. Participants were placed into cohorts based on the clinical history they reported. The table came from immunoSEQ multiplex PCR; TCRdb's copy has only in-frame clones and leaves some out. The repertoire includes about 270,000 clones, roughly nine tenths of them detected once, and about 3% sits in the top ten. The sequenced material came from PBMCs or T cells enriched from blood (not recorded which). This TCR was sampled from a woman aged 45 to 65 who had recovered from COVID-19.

CDR3 sequence (DNA): TGTGCCAGCAGGCAGGGGCCGAGGACTGAAGCTTTCTTT. It is translated as CASRQGPRTEAFF. This sequence joins TRBV2 and TRBJ1-1, with TRBD1 as a possible D gene (6 bases). This CDR3 is built from 13 residues. Per the germline V gene, CDR1 is SNHLY and CDR2 is FYNNEI. Deletions cut 6 bases from V and 5 bases from J, with 13 bases between.